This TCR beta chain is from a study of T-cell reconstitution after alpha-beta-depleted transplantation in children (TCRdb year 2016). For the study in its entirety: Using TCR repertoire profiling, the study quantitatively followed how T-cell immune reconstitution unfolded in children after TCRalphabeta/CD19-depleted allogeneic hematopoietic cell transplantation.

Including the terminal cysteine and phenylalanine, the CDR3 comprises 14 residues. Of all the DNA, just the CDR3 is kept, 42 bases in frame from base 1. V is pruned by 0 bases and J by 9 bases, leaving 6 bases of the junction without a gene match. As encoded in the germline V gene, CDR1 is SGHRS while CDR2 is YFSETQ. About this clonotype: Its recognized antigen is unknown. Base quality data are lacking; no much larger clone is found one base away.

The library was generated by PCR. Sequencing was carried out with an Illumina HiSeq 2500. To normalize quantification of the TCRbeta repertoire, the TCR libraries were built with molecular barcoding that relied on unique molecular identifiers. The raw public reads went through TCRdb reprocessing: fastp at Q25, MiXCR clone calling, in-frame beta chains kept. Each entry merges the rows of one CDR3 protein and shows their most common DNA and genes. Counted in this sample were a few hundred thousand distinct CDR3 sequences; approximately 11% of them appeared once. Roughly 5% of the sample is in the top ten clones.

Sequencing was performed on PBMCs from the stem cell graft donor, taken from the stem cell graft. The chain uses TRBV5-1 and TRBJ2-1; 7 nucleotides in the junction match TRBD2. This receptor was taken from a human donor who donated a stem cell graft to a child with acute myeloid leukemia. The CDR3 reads CASSLGGAGPEQFF. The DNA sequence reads TGCGCCAGCAGCTTGGGGGGAGCGGGGCCTGAGCAGTTCTTC.